The 29 T cell receptor beta chains reported below all come from one sample, sequenced in a study of cytomegalovirus exposure and HLA in healthy donors. With 60 Vbeta and 13 Jbeta primers, the PCR was carried out. The method was immunoSEQ multiplex PCR; TCRdb's version includes in-frame clones alone and lacks a portion of them. The sample lists about 130,000 clones; about 74% were seen once. The sequencing input was PBMCs. These receptors all stem from a woman aged 50 to 65 in good health and CMV-seropositive.

This clone was seen a single time. V gene TRBV9 combines with J gene TRBJ2-5; 8 bases are shared with TRBD1. CDR1 is SGDLS, CDR2 YYNGEE, per germline. The CDR3 loop spans 15 amino acids. The V gene end was trimmed by 6 bases and the J gene end by 4 bases; junction bases not matched to a gene: 11. CDR3 bases: TGTGCCAGCACGAAACAGGGGGAAATTCGAGAGACCCAGTACTTC. Translated: CASTKQGEIRETQYF.

The chain joins TRBV2 to TRBJ2-7; TRBD1 matches at 10 bases. Germline lookup yields CDR1 SNHLY and CDR2 FYNNEI. CDR3 length equals 15 residues. J lost 8 bases, V lost 6 bases, and 13 bases had no gene match. This CDR3 is CASRRQGAVREKQYF. The DNA of the CDR3 is TGTGCCAGCAGGAGACAGGGGGCGGTGCGGGAGAAGCAGTACTTC.

The chain has TRBV5-5 and TRBJ2-7; a weak D match, TRBD2 (6 bases). The CDR3 is made up of 13 amino acids. Germline V gives CDR1 SGHKS, CDR2 YYEKEE (reference sequence). The V gene lost 4 bases and the J gene lost 3 bases, with 11 bases spanning the gap. The CDR3 loop reads CASSPGGVYEQYF. In DNA form, the CDR3 reads TGTGCCAGCAGCCCAGGCGGGGTCTACGAGCAGTACTTC.

V and J are TRBV15 and TRBJ2-6; the D gene is possibly TRBD2 (6 bases). The V end was cut by 2 bases, the J end by 0 bases, with 20 bases between. Germline V gene sequence: CDR1 LNHNV, CDR2 YYDKDF (reference sequence). CDR3 length equals 20 residues. The CDR3 coding sequence is TGTGCCACCAGCAGAAGGAATTCGGGACTTTCCGCCTCTGGGGCCAACGTCCTGACTTTC. Its translation: CATSRRNSGLSASGANVLTF.

The chain joins TRBV4-3 to TRBJ2-2; 12 bases fit TRBD2. V lost 0 bases and J lost 7; bases outside the gene matches: 6. The CDR3 is 17 amino acids. Per germline, CDR1 LGHNA and CDR2 YSLEER. The CDR3 loop is CASSQDLAGGRGGELFF. DNA of the CDR3: TGCGCCAGCAGCCAAGACCTAGCGGGGGGGCGCGGCGGGGAGCTGTTTTTT.

This clone was observed a few times. The chain couples TRBV7-9 to TRBJ2-5; 7 bases line up with TRBD2. The germline V gene encodes CDR1 SEHNR and CDR2 FQNEAQ (reference sequence). With 4 bases clipped from V and 5 bases from J, the junction kept 7 bases outside the gene matches. The CDR3 consists of 14 residues. CDR3 coding DNA: TGTGCCAGCAGCTCCCCGGGGGGAAAGGAGACCCAGTACTTC. Residues: CASSSPGGKETQYF.

Of note for this clone: A read error may produce the germline difference seen at one junction end. V and J are TRBV5-6 and TRBJ1-2; D may be TRBD1 (5 bases). CDR3 length equals 13 residues. CDR1 is SGHDT and CDR2 is YYEEEE in the germline V gene. CDR3 protein: CASSFTGRGGYPF. CDR3 nucleotides: TGTGCCAGCAGTTTCACGGGACGGGGAGGCTACCCCTTC.

The chain employs TRBV11-2 and TRBJ1-1; no clear D gene. The CDR3 is made up of 11 amino acids. V lost 11 bases and J lost 0, with 7 bases in between. Germline V gene lookup returns CDR1 SGHAT and CDR2 FQNNGV. The CDR3 DNA sequence: TGTGCCGCCGGGGTGAACACTGAAGCTTTCTTT. Its protein product is CAAGVNTEAFF.

The chain uses TRBV10-3 and TRBJ1-5; the match to TRBD1 covers 9 bases. The germline gives CDR1 ENHRY, CDR2 SYGVKD. Trimming took 6 bases from V and 1 from J; bases not matched to a gene: 10. The CDR3 runs to 17 residues. The CDR3 region is CAISLGQGGLSNQPQHF. CDR3 DNA sequence: TGTGCCATCAGCCTGGGACAGGGAGGTTTAAGCAATCAGCCCCAGCATTTT.

The CDR3 spells CASSTQGGYEQYF. CDR3 in DNA: TGTGCCAGCAGTACTCAGGGTGGCTACGAGCAGTACTTC. The V gene is TRBV6-5, the J gene TRBJ2-7, with a weak D call TRBD1 (5 bases). The CDR3 contains 13 residues. The V gene lost 5 bases and the J gene lost 3 bases, with 11 bases spanning the gap. The V gene's germline CDR1 is MNHEY and CDR2 SVGAGI.

This clone was recorded at least ten times. The chain uses TRBV10-3 and TRBJ1-1; D is unresolved. The germline V gene encodes CDR1 ENHRY and CDR2 SYGVKD. The CDR3 is 15 residues long. V was shortened by 0 bases and J by 1 base, with 9 bases between the two germline ends. The CDR3: CAISESVRRNTEAFF. The CDR3 bases are TGTGCCATCAGTGAGTCCGTCCGTCGGAACACTGAAGCTTTCTTT.

The chain links TRBV5-6 to TRBJ1-2; D possibly corresponds to TRBD1 (6 bases). V was cut by 1 base and J by 6 bases, with 16 bases left in between. Germline V CDR1 and CDR2: SGHDT, YYEEEE. The CDR3 covers 15 residues. The CDR3, as DNA: TGTGCCAGCAGCTTGATTTGGGGGGGGCCGGATGGCTACACCTTC. It codes for CASSLIWGGPDGYTF.

V is TRBV6-1 and J is TRBJ2-5, with 8 bases lining up with TRBD2. Germline trimming cut 5 bases from V and 11 bases from J; bases unmatched to any gene: 4. The CDR3 has 11 residues. Germline V gives CDR1 MNHNS, CDR2 SASEGT. The CDR3 here is CASSLQREQYF. Written as DNA, the CDR3 is TGTGCCAGCAGTCTGCAGCGGGAGCAGTACTTC.

V usage is TRBV5-1 and J usage is TRBJ2-7, with a tentative D call TRBD1 (6 bases). V was shortened by 3 bases and J by 6 bases, with 19 bases between the two germline ends. This CDR3 is built from 15 residues. Germline CDR1 reads SGHRS; CDR2 reads YFSETQ. CDR3 DNA: TGCGCCAGCAGCTCCCAAACGGGCCAGGGGAGCGAGCAGTACTTC. Amino acids: CASSSQTGQGSEQYF.

J is TRBJ1-6 and V is TRBV6-5; D gene uncertain. The CDR3 loop spans 16 amino acids. Trimming shortened V by 0 bases and J by 7 bases, and 13 bases separated the two germline ends. Germline V gives CDR1 MNHEY, CDR2 SVGAGI. The CDR3 protein is CASSYSILSLNSPLHF. The CDR3 nucleotides are TGTGCCAGCAGTTACTCGATACTATCCCTAAATTCACCCCTCCACTTT.

This clone has only a few counts. The V call is TRBV5-6, the J call TRBJ2-7; D call uncertain. This CDR3 comprises 13 residues. V was pared by 1 base and J by 4 bases, with 9 bases between. CDR1 and CDR2 (germline): SGHDT, YYEEEE. CDR3 amino acids: CASSLSVGYEQYF. The CDR3 coding sequence is TGTGCCAGCAGCTTGAGCGTCGGGTACGAGCAGTACTTC.

The chain combines TRBV7-2 with TRBJ2-7, with 7 bases that match TRBD1. The junction had 6 bases not matched to a gene; V was cut back by 5 bases and J by 2 bases. In germline, CDR1 is SGHTA, CDR2 FQGNSA. This CDR3 is 14 amino acids long. The CDR3 is CASSPDRATYEQYF. CDR3 coding DNA: TGTGCCAGCAGCCCAGACAGGGCGACCTACGAGCAGTACTTC. Supplemented by reference TRBV7-2 and TRBJ2-7, the full variable domain reads GAGVSQSPSNKVTEKGKDVELRCDPISGHTALYWYRQSLGQGLEFLIYFQGNSAPDKSGLPSDRFSAERTGGSVSTLTIQRTQQEDSAVYLCASSPDRATYEQYFGPGTRLTVT.

This chain joins TRBV6-1 and TRBJ2-5; weak D call: TRBD1 (5 bases). The V and J ends lost 8 bases and 3 bases respectively, with 16 bases between them. This CDR3 region has 14 residues. Germline V CDR1 and CDR2: MNHNS, SASEGT. In nucleotides, the CDR3 is TGTGCCAGCCTTTACGAAGACAGTAAAGAGACCCAGTACTTC. Protein product: CASLYEDSKETQYF.

This chain links TRBV15 with TRBJ2-7; D ambiguous. Trimming stripped 1 base from V and 3 bases from J, with 7 bases between. From germline, CDR1 is LNHNV and CDR2 YYDKDF (reference sequence). CDR3 length: 13 residues. The CDR3 loop is CATSRGQNYEQYF. The CDR3 DNA sequence: TGTGCCACCAGCAGAGGGCAGAACTACGAGCAGTACTTC. Full variable domain (missing parts from reference TRBV15 and TRBJ2-7): DAMVIQNPRYQVTQFGKPVTLSCSQTLNHNVMYWYQQKSSQAPKLLFHYYDKDFNNEADTPDNFQSRRPNTSFCFLDIRSPGLGDTAMYLCATSRGQNYEQYFGPGTRLTVT.

The chain uses TRBV11-2 and TRBJ1-1; D not certain. Germline-derived CDR1 and CDR2 are SGHAT and FQNNGV. V lost 5 bases to trimming and J lost 0 bases, with 7 bases between them. CDR3 length equals 13 residues. In DNA form, the CDR3 reads TGTGCCAGCAGCCCCTTCCTGAACACTGAAGCTTTCTTT. Translation gives CASSPFLNTEAFF. The full variable domain, with the rest looked up from reference TRBV11-2 and TRBJ1-1, is EAGVAQSPRYKIIEKRQSVAFWCNPISGHATLYWYQQILGQGPKLLIQFQNNGVVDDSQLPKDRFSAERLKGVDSTLKIQPAKLEDSAVYLCASSPFLNTEAFFGQGTRLTVV.

The J gene is TRBJ1-2, the V gene TRBV6-6; TRBD1 aligns across 8 bases. From germline, CDR1 is MNHNY and CDR2 SVGAGI (reference sequence). J was trimmed by 3 bases and V by 6 bases; bases with no gene match: 3. The length of the CDR3 is 13 residues. The CDR3 bases are TGTGCCAGCAGCCAGGACAGGGACTATGGCTACACCTTC. Its translation is CASSQDRDYGYTF.

The chain joins TRBV2 to TRBJ2-5, with 12 bases identical to TRBD2. The DNA end is more similar to TRBJ2-7, so the J call may be wrong. The CDR3 covers 15 residues. CDR1 is SNHLY, CDR2 FYNNEI, per germline. In DNA form, the CDR3 reads TGTGCCAGCAGTGGGGGGGGGACTAGCGGGTACGAGCAGTACTTC. Its protein is CASSGGGTSGYEQYF.

This chain uses TRBV5-1 with TRBJ2-2, with TRBD2 as a possible D gene (5 bases). The germline V gene has CDR1 SGHRS and CDR2 YFSETQ. V was cut by 2 bases and J by 6 bases, with 11 bases left in between. CDR3 length equals 14 residues. The CDR3 DNA reads as TGCGCCAGCAGCTTTGAGGGTGCTGCCGGGGAGCTGTTTTTT. This translates into CASSFEGAAGELFF.

This chain links TRBV11-3 with TRBJ1-2, with 7 bases identical to TRBD1. CDR3 size: 14 residues. V shed 4 bases, J shed 0 bases, and the junction held 2 bases outside the gene matches. Germline CDR1 SGHNT, CDR2 YENEEA. The chain's CDR3 is CASSSGTANYGYTF. The DNA for the CDR3 is TGTGCCAGCAGCTCCGGGACAGCTAACTATGGCTACACCTTC.

The chain is built from TRBV27 and TRBJ1-2, with TRBD1 matching 9 bases. This CDR3 has 14 amino acids. In germline, CDR1 is MNHEY, CDR2 SMNVEV (reference sequence). Germline trimming cut 6 bases from V and 3 bases from J; bases unmatched to any gene: 5. The DNA of the CDR3 is TGTGCCAGCAGGGGGACAGGGCCCTACTATGGCTACACCTTC. It translates to CASRGTGPYYGYTF.

This clone has only a few counts. The chain recombines TRBV19 with TRBJ1-1; no definite D call. Germline V gene sequence: CDR1 LNHDA, CDR2 SQIVND (reference sequence). The length of the CDR3 is 11 residues. Trimming stripped 3 bases from V and 12 bases from J, with 11 bases between. The CDR3 DNA reads TGTGCCAGTAGTATTGGGGAGTCCTCTTTCTTT. It translates to CASSIGESSFF.

The chain carries TRBV27 and TRBJ1-1, with 11 bases matching TRBD1. This CDR3 spans 14 amino acids. Germline V gene data show CDR1 as MNHEY and CDR2 as SMNVEV (reference sequence). V was pared by 4 bases and J by 8 bases, with 6 bases of the junction left unmatched. The CDR3 nucleotides are TGTGCCAGCAGTTACCGGGACAGGGGGTTCGAAGCTTTCTTT. This gives the protein CASSYRDRGFEAFF.

The chain has TRBV5-1 and TRBJ1-2; TRBD1 aligns across 7 bases. The V gene's germline CDR1 is SGHRS and CDR2 YFSETQ. This CDR3 spans 14 amino acids. The ends lost 4 bases at V and 4 bases at J; junction bases unmatched: 7. Here the CDR3 DNA reads TGCGCCAGCAGCCAAGGGGGCAGTGGCTATGGCTACACCTTC. This encodes CASSQGGSGYGYTF.

V usage is TRBV20-1 and J usage is TRBJ2-3; D gene uncertain. The CDR3 contains 11 residues. V was trimmed by 3 bases and J by 6 bases, leaving 7 bases between them. The V gene's germline CDR1 is DFQATT and CDR2 SNEGSKA (reference sequence). This CDR3 reads CSARLGDTQYF. In DNA form, the CDR3 reads TGCAGTGCTAGGCTCGGGGATACGCAGTATTTT.